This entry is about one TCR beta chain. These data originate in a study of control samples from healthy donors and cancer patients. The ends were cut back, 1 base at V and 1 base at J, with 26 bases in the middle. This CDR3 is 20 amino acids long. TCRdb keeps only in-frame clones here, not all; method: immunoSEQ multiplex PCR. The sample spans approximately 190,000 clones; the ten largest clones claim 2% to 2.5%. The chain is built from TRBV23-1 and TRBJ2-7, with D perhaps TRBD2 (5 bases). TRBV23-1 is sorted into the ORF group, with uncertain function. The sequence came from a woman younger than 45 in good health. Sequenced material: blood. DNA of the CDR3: TGCGCCAGCAGTCAATTATCTATGAGGCGGGCAGCCTACCGTTCCTACGAGCAGTACTTC. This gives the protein CASSQLSMRRAAYRSYEQYF.